A selection of T cell receptor beta chains follows, all from one sample in a study of Graves' ophthalmopathy and Graves' hyperthyroidism. TCRdb used MiXCR to reprocess the multiplex PCR reads, holding one entry per CDR3 protein. In the table there are around 600,000 distinct CDR3 sequences, over 40% of which are singletons. Sequencing used peripheral blood. These receptors came from an adult man with Graves' ophthalmopathy. CDR3s include the opening cysteine and the closing phenylalanine or tryptophan. The D gene is left open where the match is weak. Expanded clones get a size class; other rows say once, few or many, or leave the size out.

abundance: NA; j_gene: TRBJ1-1; d_gene: NA; v_gene: TRBV12-3/TRBV12-4; len: 14; CDR3aa: CASSVARMNTEAFF; CDR3nt: TGTGCCAGCAGTGTCGCCAGGATGAACACTGAAGCTTTCTTT
abundance: NA; j_gene: TRBJ1-4; d_gene: NA; v_gene: TRBV10-3; len: 16; CDR3aa: CAISESAGRTNEKLFF; CDR3nt: TGTGCCATCAGTGAGTCTGCAGGACGTACTAATGAAAAACTGTTTTTT
abundance: many; j_gene: TRBJ2-5; d_gene: TRBD2; v_gene: TRBV7-2; len: 17; CDR3aa: CASSLPTSGPDQETQYF; CDR3nt: TGTGCCAGCAGCTTACCGACTAGCGGGCCAGACCAAGAGACCCAGTACTTC
abundance: NA; j_gene: TRBJ2-6; d_gene: NA; v_gene: TRBV7-9; len: 16; CDR3aa: CASSRAQGTGANVLTF; CDR3nt: TGTGCCAGCAGCCGGGCACAGGGTACTGGGGCCAACGTCCTGACTTTC
abundance: many; j_gene: TRBJ1-4; d_gene: NA; v_gene: TRBV19; len: 15; CDR3aa: CASSTLRGRDEKLFF; CDR3nt: TGTGCCAGTAGTACTCTCCGGGGCCGCGATGAAAAACTGTTTTTT
abundance: few; j_gene: TRBJ2-2; d_gene: NA; v_gene: TRBV11-2; len: 18; CDR3aa: CASSSFSGRQAPTGELFF; CDR3nt: TGTGCCAGCAGCTCCTTTTCGGGACGGCAAGCGCCCACCGGGGAGCTGTTTTTT
abundance: once; j_gene: TRBJ1-2; d_gene: TRBD1; v_gene: TRBV2; len: 13; CDR3aa: CASTWTGFEGYTF; CDR3nt: TGTGCCAGCACCTGGACAGGGTTTGAAGGCTACACCTTC
abundance: few; j_gene: TRBJ2-2; d_gene: NA; v_gene: TRBV6-1; len: 13; CDR3aa: CASSEVGDGELFF; CDR3nt: TGTGCCAGCAGTGAAGTGGGGGACGGGGAGCTGTTTTTT
abundance: NA; j_gene: TRBJ2-7; d_gene: NA; v_gene: TRBV20-1; len: 13; CDR3aa: CSGSTRASFEQYF; CDR3nt: TGCAGTGGTTCGACTCGGGCGTCGTTCGAGCAGTACTTC
abundance: NA; j_gene: TRBJ2-7; d_gene: NA; v_gene: TRBV10-3; len: 14; CDR3aa: CAISEYGRRYEQYF; CDR3nt: TGTGCCATCAGTGAGTACGGGAGAAGATACGAGCAGTACTTC
abundance: many; j_gene: TRBJ1-5; d_gene: TRBD1; v_gene: TRBV7-9; len: 13; CDR3aa: CASSSGGHQPQHF; CDR3nt: TGTGCCAGCAGCTCAGGGGGTCATCAGCCCCAGCATTTT
abundance: NA; j_gene: TRBJ1-2; d_gene: NA; v_gene: TRBV7-6; len: 15; CDR3aa: CASSRPGEGHYGYTF; CDR3nt: TGCGCCAGCAGCCGGCCGGGGGAGGGGCACTATGGCTACACCTTC
abundance: many; j_gene: TRBJ1-4; d_gene: NA; v_gene: TRBV29-1; len: 12; CDR3aa: CSVEDLGGGLFF; CDR3nt: TGCAGCGTTGAAGATTTAGGGGGGGGTCTGTTTTTT
abundance: NA; j_gene: TRBJ1-4; d_gene: NA; v_gene: TRBV20-1; len: 17; CDR3aa: CSAPRLDAAVGGEKLFF; CDR3nt: TGCAGTGCTCCCCGGCTCGACGCCGCAGTTGGTGGGGAAAAACTGTTTTTT
abundance: once; j_gene: TRBJ1-1; d_gene: NA; v_gene: TRBV5-5; len: 15; CDR3aa: CASSQETGLGTEAFF; CDR3nt: TGCGCCAGCAGCCAAGAAACAGGGTTGGGCACTGAAGCTTTCTTT
abundance: NA; j_gene: TRBJ1-6; d_gene: TRBD1; v_gene: TRBV7-6; len: 16; CDR3aa: CASQGRDSGGRSPLHF; CDR3nt: TGTGCCAGCCAGGGTCGAGATTCAGGGGGACGATCACCCCTCCACTTT
abundance: few; j_gene: TRBJ1-1; d_gene: NA; v_gene: TRBV20-1; len: 14; CDR3aa: CSAGEGHPNTEAFF; CDR3nt: TGCAGTGCGGGGGAGGGACATCCTAACACTGAAGCTTTCTTT
abundance: NA; j_gene: TRBJ1-2; d_gene: NA; v_gene: TRBV29-1; len: 13; CDR3aa: CSSARLPLYGYTF; CDR3nt: TGCAGCAGTGCTAGACTCCCCCTCTATGGCTACACCTTC
abundance: few; j_gene: TRBJ1-1; d_gene: NA; v_gene: TRBV25-1; len: 16; CDR3aa: CASSLGGQSRGTEAFF; CDR3nt: TGTGCCAGCAGCCTCGGCGGACAGTCAAGGGGCACTGAAGCTTTCTTT
abundance: many; j_gene: TRBJ2-5; d_gene: NA; v_gene: TRBV7-2; len: 13; CDR3aa: CASSFMEQETQYF; CDR3nt: TGTGCCAGCAGCTTTATGGAGCAAGAGACCCAGTACTTC
abundance: many; j_gene: TRBJ2-5; d_gene: TRBD2; v_gene: TRBV11-3; len: 14; CDR3aa: CASSPGGPQETQYF; CDR3nt: TGTGCCAGCAGTCCGGGAGGGCCCCAAGAGACCCAGTACTTC
abundance: NA; j_gene: TRBJ1-1; d_gene: TRBD1; v_gene: TRBV15; len: 14; CDR3aa: CATSRVVQGTEAFF; CDR3nt: TGTGCCACCAGCAGGGTTGTACAGGGGACTGAAGCTTTCTTT
abundance: many; j_gene: TRBJ2-5; d_gene: NA; v_gene: TRBV6-2/TRBV6-3; len: 15; CDR3aa: CASTQRRPRQETQYF; CDR3nt: TGTGCCAGCACCCAACGTCGGCCTCGCCAAGAGACCCAGTACTTC
abundance: NA; j_gene: TRBJ1-5; d_gene: NA; v_gene: TRBV10-3; len: 13; CDR3aa: CASSYTTATYEHF; CDR3nt: TGTGCCAGCAGTTACACGACAGCAACCTACGAGCATTTT
abundance: many; j_gene: TRBJ1-5; d_gene: TRBD1; v_gene: TRBV7-6; len: 15; CDR3aa: CASSLVQGAGQPQHF; CDR3nt: TGTGCCAGCAGCTTAGTTCAGGGGGCAGGTCAGCCCCAGCATTTT
abundance: NA; j_gene: TRBJ2-7; d_gene: NA; v_gene: TRBV9; len: 15; CDR3aa: CASSAEGSTLYEQYF; CDR3nt: TGTGCCAGCAGTGCAGAGGGCAGTACCCTTTACGAGCAGTACTTC
abundance: NA; j_gene: TRBJ1-1; d_gene: TRBD1; v_gene: TRBV12-3/TRBV12-4; len: 11; CDR3aa: CASTTGGEAFF; CDR3nt: TGTGCCAGCACCACAGGGGGTGAGGCTTTCTTT
abundance: many; j_gene: TRBJ2-5; d_gene: NA; v_gene: TRBV29-1; len: 11; CDR3aa: CSVTPGETQYF; CDR3nt: TGCAGCGTTACTCCTGGGGAGACCCAGTACTTC
abundance: NA; j_gene: TRBJ2-5; d_gene: NA; v_gene: TRBV5-1; len: 14; CDR3aa: CASSGYAIGETQYF; CDR3nt: TGCGCCAGCAGCGGTTATGCTATCGGAGAGACCCAGTACTTC
abundance: many; j_gene: TRBJ1-2; d_gene: NA; v_gene: TRBV15; len: 13; CDR3aa: CATSRTNNYGYTF; CDR3nt: TGTGCCACCAGCAGAACAAATAACTATGGCTACACCTTC
abundance: many; j_gene: TRBJ2-7; d_gene: TRBD1; v_gene: TRBV19; len: 14; CDR3aa: CASSMSGQGYEQYF; CDR3nt: TGTGCCAGTAGTATGAGCGGACAGGGGTACGAGCAGTACTTC
abundance: few; j_gene: TRBJ2-7; d_gene: NA; v_gene: TRBV14; len: 14; CDR3aa: CASSPRTEEYEQYF; CDR3nt: TGTGCCAGCAGCCCCCGGACAGAAGAGTACGAGCAGTACTTC
abundance: many; j_gene: TRBJ2-7; d_gene: NA; v_gene: TRBV15; len: 14; CDR3aa: CATSRDLGGYEQYF; CDR3nt: TGTGCCACCAGCAGAGATCTTGGCGGCTACGAGCAGTACTTC
abundance: NA; j_gene: TRBJ2-5; d_gene: NA; v_gene: TRBV9; len: 15; CDR3aa: CASSVDKGGGETQYF; CDR3nt: TGTGCCAGCAGCGTAGATAAGGGGGGGGGAGAGACCCAGTACTTC
abundance: many; j_gene: TRBJ2-6; d_gene: NA; v_gene: TRBV7-3; len: 14; CDR3aa: CASSLQGGANVLTF; CDR3nt: TGTGCCAGCAGCTTACAGGGTGGGGCCAACGTCCTGACTTTC
abundance: NA; j_gene: TRBJ1-3; d_gene: TRBD1; v_gene: TRBV25-1; len: 14; CDR3aa: CASGDRGPGNTIYF; CDR3nt: TGTGCCAGCGGTGACAGGGGGCCTGGAAACACCATATATTTT
abundance: NA; j_gene: TRBJ1-2; d_gene: NA; v_gene: TRBV5-1; len: 14; CDR3aa: CASSPTGHNYGYTF; CDR3nt: TGCGCCAGCAGCCCGACAGGACACAACTATGGCTACACCTTC
abundance: NA; j_gene: TRBJ1-5; d_gene: TRBD1; v_gene: TRBV19; len: 15; CDR3aa: CASRPQATGVQPQHF; CDR3nt: TGTGCCAGTAGACCTCAGGCGACAGGGGTTCAGCCCCAGCATTTT
abundance: NA; j_gene: TRBJ2-2; d_gene: TRBD2; v_gene: TRBV11-3; len: 18; CDR3aa: CASLAGTSGITVTGELFF; CDR3nt: TGTGCCAGCCTGGCCGGGACTAGCGGGATCACTGTCACCGGGGAGCTGTTTTTT
abundance: NA; j_gene: TRBJ2-7; d_gene: NA; v_gene: TRBV7-2; len: 14; CDR3aa: CASSQVTSSYEQYF; CDR3nt: TGTGCCAGCAGCCAAGTTACTAGCTCCTACGAGCAGTACTTC
abundance: many; j_gene: TRBJ1-5; d_gene: NA; v_gene: TRBV7-3; len: 15; CDR3aa: CASSSQGYSNQPQHF; CDR3nt: TGTGCCAGCAGCTCCCAGGGTTATAGCAATCAGCCCCAGCATTTT
abundance: NA; j_gene: TRBJ1-6; d_gene: NA; v_gene: TRBV10-3; len: 13; CDR3aa: CAIVRDLNSPLHF; CDR3nt: TGTGCCATCGTGCGGGACCTTAATTCACCCCTCCACTTT
abundance: many; j_gene: TRBJ2-5; d_gene: NA; v_gene: TRBV12-3/TRBV12-4; len: 13; CDR3aa: CASSVRGGETQYF; CDR3nt: TGTGCCAGCAGTGTGAGAGGTGGAGAGACCCAGTACTTC
abundance: many; j_gene: TRBJ1-2; d_gene: TRBD1; v_gene: TRBV24-1; len: 15; CDR3aa: CATSDSRDSVYGYTF; CDR3nt: TGTGCCACCAGTGATTCTCGGGACAGTGTCTATGGCTACACCTTC
abundance: NA; j_gene: TRBJ1-4; d_gene: NA; v_gene: TRBV29-1; len: 12; CDR3aa: CSVDIREEKLFF; CDR3nt: TGCAGCGTTGATATCCGGGAGGAAAAACTGTTTTTT
abundance: many; j_gene: TRBJ1-2; d_gene: TRBD1; v_gene: TRBV12-3/TRBV12-4; len: 16; CDR3aa: CASSPMQGAEGYGYTF; CDR3nt: TGTGCCAGCAGTCCTATGCAGGGGGCAGAAGGCTATGGCTACACCTTC
abundance: many; j_gene: TRBJ1-5; d_gene: TRBD1; v_gene: TRBV15; len: 15; CDR3aa: CATAGTGFSNQPQHF; CDR3nt: TGTGCCACCGCCGGGACAGGGTTTAGCAATCAGCCCCAGCATTTT
abundance: many; j_gene: TRBJ1-2; d_gene: TRBD1; v_gene: TRBV15; len: 17; CDR3aa: CATSRGQGTEDYYGYTF; CDR3nt: TGTGCCACCAGCAGAGGACAGGGAACTGAAGATTACTATGGCTACACCTTC
abundance: many; j_gene: TRBJ1-6; d_gene: NA; v_gene: TRBV7-2; len: 16; CDR3aa: CASTLPGGRDNSPLHF; CDR3nt: TGTGCCAGCACCCTCCCGGGAGGGAGGGATAATTCACCCCTCCACTTT
abundance: few; j_gene: TRBJ2-7; d_gene: NA; v_gene: TRBV12-3/TRBV12-4; len: 18; CDR3aa: CASSLRGGYDSVSYEQYF; CDR3nt: TGTGCCAGCAGTTTGCGGGGTGGTTACGATTCCGTCTCCTACGAGCAGTACTTC
abundance: few; j_gene: TRBJ1-6; d_gene: NA; v_gene: TRBV25-1; len: 15; CDR3aa: CASSEGSASNSPLHF; CDR3nt: TGTGCCAGCAGTGAAGGTAGCGCCTCTAATTCACCCCTCCACTTT
abundance: few; j_gene: TRBJ1-2; d_gene: NA; v_gene: TRBV7-2; len: 11; CDR3aa: CAWSVQGSYTF; CDR3nt: TGTGCCTGGAGTGTACAGGGTAGCTACACCTTC
abundance: NA; j_gene: TRBJ1-5; d_gene: TRBD1; v_gene: TRBV25-1; len: 14; CDR3aa: CASTWDRDNQPQHF; CDR3nt: TGTGCCAGCACCTGGGACAGGGACAATCAGCCCCAGCATTTT
abundance: many; j_gene: TRBJ1-5; d_gene: TRBD1; v_gene: TRBV7-6; len: 14; CDR3aa: CASSNRGINQPQHF; CDR3nt: TGTGCCAGCAGCAACAGGGGAATAAATCAGCCCCAGCATTTT
abundance: NA; j_gene: TRBJ2-2; d_gene: NA; v_gene: TRBV5-1; len: 12; CDR3aa: CASSRDSGELFF; CDR3nt: TGCGCCAGCAGCAGGGACTCCGGGGAGCTGTTTTTT
abundance: NA; j_gene: TRBJ1-1; d_gene: TRBD1; v_gene: TRBV7-9; len: 15; CDR3aa: CASSQGTGGVTEAFF; CDR3nt: TGTGCCAGCAGCCAAGGGACAGGGGGGGTCACTGAAGCTTTCTTT
abundance: NA; j_gene: TRBJ2-2; d_gene: TRBD2; v_gene: TRBV9; len: 16; CDR3aa: CASSSRTSGNTGELFF; CDR3nt: TGTGCCAGCAGCTCACGGACTAGCGGGAACACCGGGGAGCTGTTTTTT
abundance: many; j_gene: TRBJ2-5; d_gene: TRBD1; v_gene: TRBV20-1; len: 13; CDR3aa: CSAEPGQGRTQYF; CDR3nt: TGCAGTGCAGAACCGGGACAGGGAAGGACCCAGTACTTC
abundance: many; j_gene: TRBJ2-7; d_gene: TRBD2; v_gene: TRBV10-3; len: 14; CDR3aa: CATTTSGSLYEQYF; CDR3nt: TGTGCCACCACTACTAGCGGGAGTTTGTACGAGCAGTACTTC
abundance: NA; j_gene: TRBJ2-7; d_gene: TRBD1; v_gene: TRBV10-3; len: 14; CDR3aa: CAISDRTGYYEQYF; CDR3nt: TGTGCCATCAGTGACAGGACAGGGTACTACGAGCAGTACTTC